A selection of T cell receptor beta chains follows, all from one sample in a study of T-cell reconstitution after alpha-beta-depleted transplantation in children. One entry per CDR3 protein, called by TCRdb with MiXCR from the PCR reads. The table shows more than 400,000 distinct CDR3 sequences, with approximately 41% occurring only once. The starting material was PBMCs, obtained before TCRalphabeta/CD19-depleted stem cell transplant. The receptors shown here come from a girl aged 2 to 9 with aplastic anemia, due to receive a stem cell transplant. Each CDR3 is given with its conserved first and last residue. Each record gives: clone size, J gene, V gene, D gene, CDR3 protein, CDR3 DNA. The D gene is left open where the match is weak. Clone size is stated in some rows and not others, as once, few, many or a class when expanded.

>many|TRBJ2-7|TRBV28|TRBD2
CASSRSGSGYYEQYF
TGTGCCAGCAGCCGTAGCGGGAGCGGCTACTACGAGCAGTACTTC
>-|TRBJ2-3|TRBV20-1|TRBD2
CSAMKPGLAGPTDTQYF
TGCAGTGCCATGAAGCCGGGACTAGCGGGACCCACAGATACGCAGTATTTT
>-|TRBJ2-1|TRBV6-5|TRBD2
CASSSSGERGGLDEQFF
TGTGCCAGCAGTTCCTCAGGGGAGCGGGGGGGCCTTGATGAGCAGTTCTTC
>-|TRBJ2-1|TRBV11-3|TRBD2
CASSPRGGSGSADEQFF
TGTGCCAGCAGCCCGCGAGGCGGGAGCGGGAGCGCCGATGAGCAGTTCTTC
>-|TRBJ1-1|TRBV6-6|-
CASSYSTRGEAFF
TGTGCCAGCAGTTACTCGACTAGGGGGGAAGCTTTCTTT
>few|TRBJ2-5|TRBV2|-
CASSRGWEETQYF
TGTGCCAGCAGCCGGGGATGGGAAGAGACCCAGTACTTC
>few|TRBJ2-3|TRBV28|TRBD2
CASSRTSLTDTQYF
TGTGCCAGCAGTCGGACTAGCTTGACAGATACGCAGTATTTT
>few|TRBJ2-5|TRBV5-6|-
CASSFRTNRETQYF
TGTGCCAGCAGCTTTAGGACTAACAGGGAGACCCAGTACTTC
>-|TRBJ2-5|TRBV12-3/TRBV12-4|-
CASSLPTEAKTQYF
TGTGCCAGCAGTTTACCAACAGAGGCGAAGACCCAGTACTTC
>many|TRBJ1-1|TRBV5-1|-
CASSQGTSHTEAFF
TGCGCCAGCAGTCAGGGAACGTCTCACACTGAAGCTTTCTTT
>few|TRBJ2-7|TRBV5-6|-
CASSLGGGRVEEQYF
TGTGCCAGCAGCTTGGGTGGGGGGCGCGTGGAGGAGCAGTACTTC
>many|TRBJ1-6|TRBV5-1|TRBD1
CASSLADRANSPLHF
TGCGCCAGCAGCTTGGCCGACAGGGCTAATTCACCCCTCCACTTT
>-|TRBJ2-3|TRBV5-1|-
CASRTWGPADTQYF
TGCGCCAGCAGGACCTGGGGGCCAGCGGATACGCAGTATTTT
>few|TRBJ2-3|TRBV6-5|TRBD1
CASSSRTGSGTDTQYF
TGTGCCAGCAGTTCCCGGACAGGGAGCGGCACAGATACGCAGTATTTT
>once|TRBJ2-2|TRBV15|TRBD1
CATSSSRGRDTGELFF
TGTGCCACCAGCAGTTCCAGGGGGCGAGACACCGGGGAGCTGTTTTTT
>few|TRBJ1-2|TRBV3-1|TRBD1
CTSSPQLRPTGPNNYGYTF
TGTACCAGCAGTCCCCAACTACGTCCGACAGGGCCCAACAACTATGGCTACACCTTC
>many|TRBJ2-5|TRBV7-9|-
CASSLDRQETQYF
TGTGCCAGCAGCTTGGACCGTCAAGAGACCCAGTACTTC
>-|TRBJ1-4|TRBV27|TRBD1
CASSLSRQGTNEKLFF
TGTGCCAGCAGTTTATCGAGACAGGGGACTAATGAAAAACTGTTTTTT
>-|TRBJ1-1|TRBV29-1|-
CSVEVRDGEAFF
TGCAGCGTTGAGGTTCGGGACGGCGAAGCTTTCTTT
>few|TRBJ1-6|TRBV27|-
CASSFYRTSPLHF
TGTGCCAGCAGTTTCTACAGGACTTCACCCCTCCACTTT
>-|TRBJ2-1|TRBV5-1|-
CASSGQGKERAYDEQFF
TGCGCCAGCAGCGGTCAGGGCAAAGAACGGGCCTACGATGAGCAGTTCTTC
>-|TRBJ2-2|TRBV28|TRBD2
CASRREGPSNTGELFF
TGTGCCAGCAGACGGGAGGGGCCGTCGAACACCGGGGAGCTGTTTTTT
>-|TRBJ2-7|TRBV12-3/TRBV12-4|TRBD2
CASSPGQAGGLYEQYF
TGTGCCAGCAGTCCCGGGCAAGCGGGGGGGCTGTACGAGCAGTACTTC
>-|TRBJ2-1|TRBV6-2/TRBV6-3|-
CASSRGEQFF
TGTGCCAGCAGTAGGGGCGAGCAGTTCTTC
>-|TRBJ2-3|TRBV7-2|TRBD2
CASSLADGRRTDTQYF
TGTGCCAGCAGCTTAGCTGACGGGAGGCGGACCGATACGCAGTATTTT
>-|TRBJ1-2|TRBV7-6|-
CASSLGGQGRGYTF
TGTGCCAGCAGCTTAGGTGGCCAGGGCCGTGGCTACACCTTC
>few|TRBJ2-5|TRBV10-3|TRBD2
CAISDAGTSGGKTQYF
TGTGCCATCAGTGATGCCGGGACTAGCGGGGGGAAGACCCAGTACTTC
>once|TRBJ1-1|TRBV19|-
CASSLNSPANTEAFF
TGTGCCAGTAGTCTGAACAGCCCGGCGAACACTGAAGCTTTCTTT
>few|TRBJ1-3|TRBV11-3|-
CASSRQGRGGNTIYF
TGTGCCAGCAGCCGACAAGGCCGTGGAGGAAACACCATATATTTT
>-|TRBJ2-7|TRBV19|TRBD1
CASSLSGTGGPYEQYF
TGTGCCAGTAGCCTCTCCGGGACAGGGGGACCCTACGAGCAGTACTTC
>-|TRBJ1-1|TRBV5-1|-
CASSLESGYTEAFF
TGCGCCAGCAGCTTGGAATCAGGCTACACTGAAGCTTTCTTT
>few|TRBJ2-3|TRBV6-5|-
CASSYIGDTQYF
TGTGCCAGCAGTTACATAGGAGATACGCAGTATTTT
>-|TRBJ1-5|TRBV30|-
CAWALDSNQPQHF
TGTGCCTGGGCGTTGGATAGCAATCAGCCCCAGCATTTT
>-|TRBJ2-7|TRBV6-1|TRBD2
CASKGLAGGSSYEQYF
TGTGCCAGCAAGGGGCTAGCGGGGGGCAGCTCCTACGAGCAGTACTTC
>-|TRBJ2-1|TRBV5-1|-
CASSLERGGPISYNEQFF
TGCGCCAGCAGCTTGGAGCGTGGGGGCCCTATCTCCTACAATGAGCAGTTCTTC
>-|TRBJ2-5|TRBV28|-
CASRENGWEETQYF
TGTGCCAGCAGGGAGAACGGGTGGGAGGAGACCCAGTACTTC
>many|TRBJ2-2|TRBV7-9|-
CASSLGGYGNTGELFF
TGTGCCAGCAGCTTAGGCGGTTACGGGAACACCGGGGAGCTGTTTTTT
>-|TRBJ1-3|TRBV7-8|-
CASRKVGYGALSSGNTIYF
TGTGCCAGCAGAAAAGTAGGGTACGGGGCCCTAAGCTCTGGAAACACCATATATTTT
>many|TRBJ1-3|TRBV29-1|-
CSVAEGAIYF
TGCAGCGTTGCCGAGGGGGCCATATATTTT
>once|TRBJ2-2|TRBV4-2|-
CASSQGSGMPGELFF
TGTGCCAGCAGCCAAGGGAGCGGCATGCCAGGGGAGCTGTTTTTT